The clone carrying this TCR beta chain showed up just once. The authors' processing: Estimated nucleated cell counts came from reference gene primer amplification. The method was immunoSEQ multiplex PCR; TCRdb's version includes in-frame clones alone and lacks a portion of them. V and J calls and clone size are those listed in that table; D and trimming were worked out from the DNA. This table holds about 350,000 clones, 86% found once. The CDR3 is 14 residues long. The trim removed 4 bases at V and 1 base at J, leaving 5 bases unmatched. Germline V gives CDR1 GTSNPN, CDR2 SVGIG (reference sequence). This sample was included in a study of blood T cell repertoires in COVID-19. About the research overall: Samples came from the United States, Italy and Spain, spanning acute and convalescent COVID-19. T cells, B-cell-depleted T cells, or PBMCs supplied cDNA or gDNA.

This clonotype originated in a woman between 55 and 75 years old with COVID-19, enrolled during active disease. The chain has TRBV30 and TRBJ2-5; 8 bases match TRBD2. The specimen sequenced was peripheral blood. The CDR3 DNA sequence: TGTGCCTGGAACCGCGGGGGGCCCCAAGAGACCCAGTACTTC. Its translation is CAWNRGGPQETQYF.